The subject of this entry is one TCR beta chain. Profiled with immunoSEQ multiplex PCR; TCRdb holds only in-frame clones, not every one. The profile shows around 72,000 clones, more than 65% of them singletons. These data originate in a study of blood T cell repertoires in COVID-19. Turning to the study itself: Nucleic acid was either cDNA or gDNA, and it came from T cells, B-cell-depleted T cells, or PBMCs.

This CDR3 is 13 amino acids long. From germline, CDR1 is ENHRY and CDR2 SYGVKD. V shed 3 bases and J shed 4 bases, with 9 bases lying between them. V gene TRBV10-3 combines with J gene TRBJ1-2; D uncertain. This TCR was sampled from a woman aged 55-69 years with acute or convalescent COVID-19. The sample taken for sequencing was peripheral blood. The CDR3, as DNA: TGTGCCATCAGTGAAGGAGTGGGCTATGGCTACACCTTC. This gives the protein CAISEGVGYGYTF.